The 20 T cell receptor beta chains below all came from one sample that was sequenced in a study of OX40 agonist ivuxolimab in advanced cancers. Produced via immunoSEQ multiplex PCR; TCRdb's table is partial and in-frame only. The table records 50,000 or so clones, over 70% of them present only once. The specimen comprised CD4+ or CD8+ T cells sorted from blood, sampled in a trial of the OX40 agonist ivuxolimab. The receptors shown here come from an adult with an advanced solid tumor such as melanoma, head and neck, liver or kidney cancer.

The chain joins TRBV7-8 to TRBJ2-7; D is uncertain. This CDR3 is 13 amino acids long. Germline CDR1 SGHVS, CDR2 FQNEAQ. Trimming took 5 bases from V and 6 from J, leaving 14 bases between them. The CDR3 is CASSQIQWGEQYV. The CDR3 DNA is TGTGCCAGCAGCCAAATACAGTGGGGCGAGCAGTACGTC.

The rearrangement joins TRBV9 to TRBJ2-2; D not resolved. The CDR3 length is 14 residues. Trimming removed 0 bases from V and 3 bases from J, with 6 bases in between. CDR1 SGDLS and CDR2 YYNGEE come from the germline V gene. The CDR3 protein is CASSVEVYTGELFF. The DNA of the CDR3 is TGTGCCAGCAGCGTAGAAGTGTACACCGGGGAGCTGTTTTTT.

V and J are TRBV19 and TRBJ2-1; no clear D. The CDR3 runs 15 residues. V was pared by 5 bases and J by 5 bases, with 16 bases between. From germline, CDR1 is LNHDA and CDR2 SQIVND (reference sequence). The CDR3 nucleotides are TGTGCCAGTAGTCAAATCTCCGGGCTGGACAATGAGCAGTTCTTC. Translated, it gives CASSQISGLDNEQFF. Variable domain in full (rest from reference TRBV19 and TRBJ2-1): DGGITQSPKYLFRKEGQNVTLSCEQNLNHDAMYWYRQDPGQGLRLIYYSQIVNDFQKGDIAEGYSVSREKKESFPLTVTSAQKNPTAFYLCASSQISGLDNEQFFGPGTRLTVL.

In this sample, this clone turned up a few times. This chain uses TRBV10-2 with TRBJ1-6, with TRBD1 identical over 9 bases. The CDR3 is 17 residues long. From germline, CDR1 is WSHSY and CDR2 SAAADI. V lost 2 bases, J lost 10 bases, and 12 bases stayed unmatched. The CDR3 coding sequence is TGCGCCAGCAGTGAGCCTATCCGGGGACAGGGATACTCACCCCTCCACTTT. Translated: CASSEPIRGQGYSPLHF.

In regard to this clone: This same CDR3 is encoded by further DNA sequences in the sample. The rearrangement uses TRBV10-3 and TRBJ1-2; D gene uncertain. This CDR3 comprises 13 residues. Germline V CDR1 and CDR2: ENHRY, SYGVKD. V lost 2 bases and J 4 bases, leaving 8 bases between the germline ends. The CDR3 sequence is CAISETPGYGYTF. Here the CDR3 DNA reads TGTGCCATCAGTGAGACCCCAGGCTATGGCTACACCTTC.

The chain uses TRBV6-9 and TRBJ2-7; D gene uncertain. Between the trimmed V and J ends, which lost 10 bases and 5 bases, there was a span of 15 bases. CDR3 size: 12 residues. Germline V gene sequence: CDR1 MNHGY, CDR2 SVAAGI. The CDR3 DNA sequence: TGTGCCACCACGCTTAGGGCGAACGAGCAGTACTTC. The encoded protein is CATTLRANEQYF.

The V gene is TRBV21-1, the J gene TRBJ1-5; no check of the table's D call, TRBD1, against the DNA was made. TRBV21-1 represents a pseudogene. There are 19 residues in the CDR3. The CDR3 region has the DNA TGTGCCAGCAGCATAATCCGGGACAGGGAAGGTGGTGGCAATCAGCCCCAGCATTTT. Its protein is CASSIIRDREGGGNQPQHF.

CDR3 protein: CASSTQGIDNEQFF. CDR3 nucleotides: TGCGCCAGCAGCACACAGGGGATTGACAATGAGCAGTTCTTC. The V and J genes are TRBV5-1 and TRBJ2-1, with 7 bases matching TRBD1. CDR1 and CDR2 (germline): SGHRS, YFSETQ. The CDR3 length is 14 residues. With V trimmed by 4 bases and J by 5 bases, 6 bases remained unmatched.

DNA of the CDR3: TGTGCCAGCAGCCCCCGCGGGGGGTCCCTTTCTAGCACAGATACGCAGTATTTT. Translation: CASSPRGGSLSSTDTQYF. The V call is TRBV9, the J call TRBJ2-3; TRBD2 aligns across 8 bases. V shed 4 bases and J 0 bases; nucleotides not matched to a gene: 13. Germline V gives CDR1 SGDLS, CDR2 YYNGEE. This CDR3 has 18 residues.

The chain uses TRBV4-3 and TRBJ1-2; a weak D match, TRBD1 (6 bases). The CDR3 sequence is 15 residues long. The V gene lost 0 bases and the J gene lost 2 bases, with 10 bases spanning the gap. Germline V gene data show CDR1 as LGHNA and CDR2 as YSLEER. CDR3: CASSQEAGANYGYTF. The DNA of the CDR3 is TGCGCCAGCAGCCAAGAGGCAGGGGCGAACTATGGCTACACCTTC.

This chain joins TRBV6-5 and TRBJ1-5; D is perhaps TRBD1 (6 bases). Trimming removed 5 bases from V and 3 bases from J, with 14 bases in between. Germline V gene data show CDR1 as MNHEY and CDR2 as SVGAGI. The CDR3 spans 15 residues. The CDR3 region is CASSPFGGSNQPQHF. The CDR3 DNA sequence: TGTGCCAGCAGTCCCTTTGGGGGCTCCAATCAGCCCCAGCATTTT.

V gene TRBV2 combines with J gene TRBJ2-3, with a tentative D call TRBD2 (5 bases). V was clipped by 7 bases and J by 2 bases, with 13 bases between them. CDR3 length equals 14 residues. The germline gives CDR1 SNHLY, CDR2 FYNNEI. In DNA form, the CDR3 reads TGTGCCAGCAACCGGGGTCTGCTCACAGATACGCAGTATTTT. It is translated as CASNRGLLTDTQYF.

This chain links TRBV30 with TRBJ2-2; D is possibly TRBD2 (6 bases). This CDR3 spans 15 amino acids. Germline assignment: CDR1 GTSNPN and CDR2 SVGIG (reference sequence). Trimming removed 3 bases from V and 4 bases from J, with 15 bases in between. CDR3 sequence: CAWRFSGYPTGELFF. In DNA, the CDR3 is TGTGCCTGGAGATTCAGCGGGTACCCCACCGGGGAGCTGTTTTTT. The full variable domain, with the rest looked up from reference TRBV30 and TRBJ2-2, is SQTIHQWPATLVQPVGSPLSLECTVEGTSNPNLYWYRQAAGRGLQLLFYSVGIGQISSEVPQNLSASRPQDRQFILSSKKLLLSDSGFYLCAWRFSGYPTGELFFGEGSRLTVL.

This clone was detected once. The rearrangement joins TRBV5-1 to TRBJ1-1; TRBD1 is a possible D gene (5 bases). CDR1 is SGHRS and CDR2 is YFSETQ in the germline V gene. Trimming cost V 0 bases and J 1 base, with 10 bases left between them. CDR3 size: 15 residues. The CDR3 reads CASSLGGRSNTEAFF. The CDR3 DNA is TGCGCCAGCAGCTTGGGGGGACGGTCGAACACTGAAGCTTTCTTT.

CDR3 protein: CASSQVWINEQFF. The CDR3 nucleotides read TGTGCCAGCAGCCAAGTCTGGATCAATGAGCAGTTCTTC. The V gene is TRBV14, the J gene TRBJ2-1; D call uncertain. This CDR3 spans 13 amino acids. Between the trimmed V and J ends, which lost 1 base and 6 bases, there was a span of 7 bases. Germline V gene data show CDR1 as SGHDN and CDR2 as FVKESK. Variable domain in full (rest from reference TRBV14 and TRBJ2-1): EAGVTQFPSHSVIEKGQTVTLRCDPISGHDNLYWYRRVMGKEIKFLLHFVKESKQDESGMPNNRFLAERTGGTYSTLKVQPAELEDSGVYFCASSQVWINEQFFGPGTRLTVL.

The chain carries TRBV18 and TRBJ2-7; D perhaps matches TRBD2 (6 bases). Germline CDR1 and CDR2: KGHSH and LQKENI. Trimming left V 3 bases short and J 1 base short, with 10 bases between. This CDR3 region has 14 residues. CDR3 sequence: CASSPFRGSYEQYF. The CDR3 nucleotides are TGTGCCAGCTCACCCTTTCGGGGGTCCTACGAGCAGTACTTC.

This clone appeared a few times. The genes are TRBV27 and TRBJ1-5; no firm D call. V was pared by 1 base and J by 6 bases, with 13 bases between. This CDR3 region has 15 residues. In germline, CDR1 is MNHEY, CDR2 SMNVEV (reference sequence). The CDR3 nucleotides read TGTGCCAGCAGTTTATGCAGGCCTTCTCGTCAGCCCCAGCATTTT. Translated, it gives CASSLCRPSRQPQHF.

This chain links TRBV6-5 with TRBJ2-3; D might be TRBD1 (7 bases). V lost 11 bases, J lost 2 bases, and 14 bases lay in between. Germline V lookup: CDR1 MNHEY, CDR2 SVGAGI. The CDR3 runs to 13 residues. In nucleotides, the CDR3 is TGTGCCGTCCGGGGGACAGCCACAGATACGCAGTATTTT. This gives the protein CAVRGTATDTQYF.

The chain combines TRBV9 with TRBJ2-1; 13 bases fit TRBD2. The CDR3 has 15 amino acids. Trimming at V came to 4 bases and at J to 4 bases, leaving 2 bases not matched to a gene. Germline CDR1 reads SGDLS; CDR2 reads YYNGEE. This chain's CDR3 is CASSRLAGGYNEQFF. CDR3 DNA sequence: TGTGCCAGCAGCCGACTAGCGGGGGGTTACAATGAGCAGTTCTTC. The full variable domain, completed using reference TRBV9 and TRBJ2-1, is DSGVTQTPKHLITATGQRVTLRCSPRSGDLSVYWYQQSLDQGLQFLIQYYNGEERAKGNILERFSAQQFPDLHSELNLSSLELGDSALYFCASSRLAGGYNEQFFGPGTRLTVL.

The V gene is TRBV5-5, the J gene TRBJ1-2; D is uncertain. V gave up 4 bases and J gave up 3 bases, with 10 bases separating them. The length of the CDR3 is 13 residues. Germline assignment: CDR1 SGHKS and CDR2 YYEKEE (reference sequence). CDR3 region: CASSPRSDYGYTF. In nucleotides, the CDR3 is TGTGCCAGCAGCCCTCGGAGCGACTATGGCTACACCTTC.